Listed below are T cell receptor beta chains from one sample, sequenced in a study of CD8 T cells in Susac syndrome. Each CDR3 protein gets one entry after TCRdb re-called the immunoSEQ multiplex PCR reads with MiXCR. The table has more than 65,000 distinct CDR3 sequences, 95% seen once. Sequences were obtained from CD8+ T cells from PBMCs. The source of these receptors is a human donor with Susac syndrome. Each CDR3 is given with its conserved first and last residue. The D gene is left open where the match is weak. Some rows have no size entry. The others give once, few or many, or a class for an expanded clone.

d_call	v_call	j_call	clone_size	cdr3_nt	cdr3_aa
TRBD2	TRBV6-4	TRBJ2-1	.	TGTGCCAGCAGTGACCAAAGCGGGGGGGGCAATGAGCAGTTCTTC	CASSDQSGGGNEQFF
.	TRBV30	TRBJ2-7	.	TGTGCCTGGAGTGTATTGGGGGTAGCCTACGAGCAGTACTTC	CAWSVLGVAYEQYF
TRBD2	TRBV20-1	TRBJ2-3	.	TGCAGTGCTCTGAGCGGGAGTGGAACAGATACGCAGTATTTT	CSALSGSGTDTQYF
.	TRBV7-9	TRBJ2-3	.	TGTGCCAGCAGCAGGGCCTCGAGCACAGATACGCAGTATTTT	CASSRASSTDTQYF
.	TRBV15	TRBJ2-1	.	TGTGCCACCAGCAGTTACCCCTACAATGAGCAGTTCTTC	CATSSYPYNEQFF
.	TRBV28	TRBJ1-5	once	TGTGCCAGCAGTTTTTCATTCACTCAGCCCCAGCATTTT	CASSFSFTQPQHF
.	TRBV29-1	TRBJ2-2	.	TGCAGCGTTGTTGCGGCCAACACCGGGGAGCTGTTTTTT	CSVVAANTGELFF
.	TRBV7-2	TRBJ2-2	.	TGTGCCAGCAGCCCAGGGACCCACACCGGGGAGCTGTTTTTT	CASSPGTHTGELFF
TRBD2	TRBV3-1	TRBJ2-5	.	TGTGCCAGCAGCCAGGGACTAGCGGGAGGGACCTGGGAGACCCAGTACTTC	CASSQGLAGGTWETQYF
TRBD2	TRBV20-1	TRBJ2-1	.	TGCAGTGCTAGAGTTGGCGGGAGTCTCTACAATGAGCAGTTCTTC	CSARVGGSLYNEQFF
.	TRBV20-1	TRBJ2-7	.	TGCAGTGCTCCCCACCGGGACTCTCAGTACTTC	CSAPHRDSQYF
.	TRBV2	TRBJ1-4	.	TGTGCCAGCAGGGACATCCCACGGGGTGAAAAACTGTTTTTT	CASRDIPRGEKLFF
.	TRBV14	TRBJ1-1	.	TGTGCCAGCAGCCAAGATATGATGAACACTGAAGCTTTCTTT	CASSQDMMNTEAFF
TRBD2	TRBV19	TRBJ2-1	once	TGTGCCCCTACAATGGCCGGGAGGGCCGGGGCCGAGCAGTTCTTC	CAPTMAGRAGAEQFF
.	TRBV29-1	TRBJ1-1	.	TGCAGCGTTGTTGGGAGTCACACTGAAGCTTTCTTT	CSVVGSHTEAFF
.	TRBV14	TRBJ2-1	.	TGTGCCAGCAGCCCCCTGGTTTACAATGAGCAGTTCTTC	CASSPLVYNEQFF
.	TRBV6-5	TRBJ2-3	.	TGTGCCAGCCAAGGGAGCACAGATACGCAGTATTTT	CASQGSTDTQYF
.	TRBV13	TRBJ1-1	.	TGTGCCAGCAGCTCCGGGACACAAGAAGCTTTCTTT	CASSSGTQEAFF
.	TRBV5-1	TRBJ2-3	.	TGCGCCAGCAGCTACGCGGCAGATACGCAGTATTTT	CASSYAADTQYF
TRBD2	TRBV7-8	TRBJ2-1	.	TGTGCCAGCAGCCTATGGGAGGGACTCCCACCAAACAATGAGCAGTTCTTC	CASSLWEGLPPNNEQFF
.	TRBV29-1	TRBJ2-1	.	TGCAGCGTTGAACAGGGATCCTACAATGAGCAGTTCTTC	CSVEQGSYNEQFF
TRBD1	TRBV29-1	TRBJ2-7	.	TGCAGCGTTGAAGATGGGGACAGTTCCTACGAGCAGTACTTC	CSVEDGDSSYEQYF
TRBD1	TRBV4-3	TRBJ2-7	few	TGCGCCAGCAGCCAAGATAGGGACAGTTCCTACGAGCAGTACTTC	CASSQDRDSSYEQYF
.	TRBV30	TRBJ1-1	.	TGTGCCTGGAGTGTACCGGGCCGAACTGAAGCTTTCTTT	CAWSVPGRTEAFF
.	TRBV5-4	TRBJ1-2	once	TGTGCCAGCAGCCTCGTCGTTGGAGATGGCTACACCTTC	CASSLVVGDGYTF
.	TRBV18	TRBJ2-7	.	TGTGCCAGCTCACCTCTCGGGGCGCGAGACGAGCAGTACTTC	CASSPLGARDEQYF
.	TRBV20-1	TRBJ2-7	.	TGCAGTGCTACCGAAGTAGGGCAGGGCCACGAGCAGTACTTC	CSATEVGQGHEQYF
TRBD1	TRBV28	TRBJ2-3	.	TGTGCCAGCAGTTTGGGACAGGGGGCCACAGATACGCAGTATTTT	CASSLGQGATDTQYF
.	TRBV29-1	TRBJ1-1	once	TGCAGCGTCCAAGGGCAGGGGATGACTTTCTTT	CSVQGQGMTFF
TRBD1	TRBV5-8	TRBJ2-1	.	TGTGCCAGCAGCCCCCGGGACAGGTACAAGTTCTTC	CASSPRDRYKFF